These 21 T cell receptor beta chains were sequenced from one sample in a study of CD8+ T cells in alopecia areata. TCR sequencing used cDNA made by reverse transcription of extracted RNA. Measured with immunoSEQ multiplex PCR; TCRdb has only the in-frame clones, and not every one. The table has 130,000 to 150,000 clones, 62% seen once; the top ten hold 30% to 45%. Sequenced input: CD8+ T cells sorted from blood. Source of these receptors: a human donor in good health.

The gene calls are TRBV11-2 and TRBJ2-3; D remains ambiguous. The length of the CDR3 is 13 residues. Trimming cost V 6 bases and J 4 bases, with 11 bases left between them. Germline assignment: CDR1 SGHAT and CDR2 FQNNGV. Written as DNA, the CDR3 is TGTGCCAGCAGAAGAGGTTCGGCAGATACGCAGTATTTT. It is translated as CASRRGSADTQYF.

The V and J genes are TRBV29-1 and TRBJ1-2; no firm D call. This CDR3 region has 11 residues. Trimming removed 4 bases at V and 7 bases at J, with 10 bases between. The V gene's germline CDR1 is SQVTM and CDR2 ANQGSEA. CDR3 in DNA: TGCAGCGTTGGAATGAGGAGTGGCTACACCTTC. It translates to CSVGMRSGYTF.

This clone was counted a single time. The chain recombines TRBV2 with TRBJ2-5; the match to TRBD2 covers 10 bases. Losses at the gene ends were 7 bases for V and 2 bases for J; bases not matched to a gene: 10. There are 16 residues in the CDR3. The germline V gene has CDR1 SNHLY and CDR2 FYNNEI. The CDR3 DNA is TGTGCCAGCATGGAGGGACTAGCGAATCAACAAGAGACCCAGTACTTC. As protein: CASMEGLANQQETQYF.

The gene calls are TRBV4-1 and TRBJ2-7, with 8 bases matching TRBD1. Looked up from germline, CDR1 is MGHRA and CDR2 is YSYEKL. The CDR3 consists of 15 residues. The trim removed 4 bases at V and 4 bases at J, leaving 9 bases unmatched. The CDR3 region is CASSPTRDRQYEQYF. CDR3 sequence (DNA): TGCGCCAGCAGCCCCACCAGGGACAGGCAATACGAGCAGTACTTC.

This clone was counted a single time. The genes are TRBV27 and TRBJ2-1; TRBD2 aligns across 8 bases. Trimming removed 5 bases from V and 2 bases from J; junction bases left unmatched: 5. Germline V gives CDR1 MNHEY, CDR2 SMNVEV (reference sequence). The CDR3 is 15 amino acids. As DNA, the CDR3 is TGTGCCAGCAGTACACTAGCGGACCCCTACAATGAGCAGTTCTTC. Its protein is CASSTLADPYNEQFF.

The J gene is TRBJ1-5, the V gene TRBV25-1; 10 bases fit TRBD1. With V trimmed by 3 bases and J by 5 bases, 4 bases remained unmatched. Germline V lookup: CDR1 MGHDK, CDR2 SYGVNS. CDR3 size: 15 residues. Written as DNA, the CDR3 is TGTGCCAGCAGTGATCCGACAGGGGGCGATCAGCCCCAGCATTTT. It translates to CASSDPTGGDQPQHF.

This chain uses TRBV29-1 with TRBJ1-1; D remains unclear. CDR3 length: 12 amino acids. In germline, CDR1 is SQVTM, CDR2 ANQGSEA. Trimming took 6 bases from V and 4 from J, leaving 12 bases between them. CDR3 sequence (DNA): TGCAGCGTCCCACACGGATCCACTGAAGCTTTCTTT. Translating it yields CSVPHGSTEAFF.

This chain joins TRBV5-4 and TRBJ2-3; D unresolved. CDR1 and CDR2 from the germline V gene are SGHNT and YYREEE (reference sequence). V was shortened by 2 bases and J by 2 bases, with 6 bases between the two germline ends. The CDR3 contains 13 residues. The CDR3 sequence is CASSFLDTDTQYF. The CDR3 bases are TGTGCCAGCAGCTTCCTGGACACAGATACGCAGTATTTT.

The chain is built from TRBV27 and TRBJ2-7; 7 nucleotides align to TRBD1. Trimming at V came to 2 bases and at J to 7 bases, leaving 5 bases not matched to a gene. CDR1 is MNHEY and CDR2 is SMNVEV in the germline V gene (reference sequence). The CDR3 totals 13 residues. CDR3 nucleotide sequence: TGTGCCAGCAGTTTAATCCTCAGGGGGGAGCAGTACTTC. Its translation is CASSLILRGEQYF.

The genes are TRBV14 and TRBJ2-7; tentatively, D is TRBD2 (5 bases). The CDR3 covers 16 residues. V lost 1 base to trimming and J lost 3 bases, with 16 bases between them. Per the germline V gene, CDR1 is SGHDN and CDR2 is FVKESK. The CDR3 nucleotides read TGTGCCAGCAGCCAAGCCCCGGGAACTTTTTTCTACGAGCAGTACTTC. Translating gives CASSQAPGTFFYEQYF.

This clone was detected a few times. Other DNA sequences within the sample encode an identical CDR3. J is TRBJ1-1 and V is TRBV7-9; D unclear. Trimming removed 5 bases at V and 4 bases at J, with 14 bases between. The V gene's germline CDR1 is SEHNR and CDR2 FQNEAQ (reference sequence). CDR3 length equals 14 residues. CDR3 residues: CASSLAGSGTEAFF. CDR3 nucleotide sequence: TGTGCCAGCAGCCTCGCCGGATCGGGCACTGAAGCTTTCTTT.

The genes are TRBV5-1 and TRBJ2-7; D gene uncertain. There are 15 residues in the CDR3. The V and J ends lost 0 bases and 2 bases respectively, with 12 bases between them. CDR1 and CDR2 from the germline V gene are SGHRS and YFSETQ. The CDR3: CASSLDATSTYEQYF. CDR3 nucleotides: TGCGCCAGCAGCTTGGATGCGACATCCACCTACGAGCAGTACTTC.

The sample holds a few counts of this clone. The chain carries TRBV7-9 and TRBJ2-2, with D tentatively TRBD1 (6 bases). The CDR3 is made up of 14 amino acids. Germline V CDR1 and CDR2: SEHNR, FQNEAQ (reference sequence). Trimming took off 5 bases at V and 7 bases at J, with 14 bases between the two ends. In nucleotides, the CDR3 is TGTGCCAGCAGCCCCCGTCAAGGGGGCGGGGAGCTGTTTTTT. Translated, it gives CASSPRQGGGELFF.

V usage is TRBV5-6 and J usage is TRBJ1-2; D remains unclear. The V gene's germline CDR1 is SGHDT and CDR2 YYEEEE. This CDR3 is 15 amino acids long. V was pared by 6 bases and J by 8 bases, with 23 bases between. CDR3 sequence: CASTTSQWELWGYTF. The DNA of the CDR3 is TGTGCCAGCACCACATCCCAGTGGGAGCTGTGGGGCTACACCTTC.

The rearrangement links TRBV5-1 to TRBJ1-2; 7 positions match TRBD1. The CDR3 contains 12 residues. V gave up 7 bases and J gave up 2 bases; unmatched junction bases: 2. Looked up from germline, CDR1 is SGHRS and CDR2 is YFSETQ. The DNA for the CDR3 is TGCGCCAGCGGGGACAGCAACTATGGCTACACCTTC. Residues: CASGDSNYGYTF.

The chain employs TRBV19 and TRBJ2-6, with 8 positions matching TRBD1. This CDR3 has 18 amino acids. Germline lookup yields CDR1 LNHDA and CDR2 SQIVND (reference sequence). The ends lost 3 bases at V and 0 bases at J; junction bases unmatched: 7. CDR3 coding DNA: TGTGCCAGTAGTATTCTGGACAGGGCGGACTCTGGGGCCAACGTCCTGACTTTC. Protein sequence: CASSILDRADSGANVLTF.

This chain connects TRBV28 to TRBJ2-7; D is possibly TRBD1 or TRBD2 (5 bases each). Germline V gene sequence: CDR1 MDHEN, CDR2 SYDVKM. The CDR3 has 14 residues. Trimming stripped 1 base from V and 5 bases from J, with 12 bases between. CDR3 amino acids: CASSLYGAVDEQYF. The CDR3 DNA follows: TGTGCCAGCAGTTTATACGGGGCCGTGGACGAGCAGTACTTC.

The chain uses TRBV14 and TRBJ1-2; no definite D call. With 2 bases removed from V and 1 base from J, the gap between germline ends came to 14 bases. Germline V gene data show CDR1 as SGHDN and CDR2 as FVKESK. The length of the CDR3 is 16 residues. The CDR3 coding sequence is TGTGCCAGCAGCCAACACCCAGCGGGTCGTAACTATGGCTACACCTTC. Translated, it gives CASSQHPAGRNYGYTF.

This clone was picked up a small number of times. The chain employs TRBV19 and TRBJ2-1; D not certain. In germline, CDR1 is LNHDA, CDR2 SQIVND (reference sequence). The CDR3 runs to 13 residues. Trimming took off 3 bases at V and 6 bases at J, with 9 bases between the two ends. CDR3 in DNA: TGTGCCAGTAGTATCAACGACGGCAATGAGCAGTTCTTC. Amino acid sequence: CASSINDGNEQFF.

The chain couples TRBV29-1 to TRBJ2-1; the D is unclear. Germline CDR1 and CDR2: SQVTM and ANQGSEA. Trimming took off 4 bases at V and 8 bases at J, with 12 bases between the two ends. There are 12 residues in the CDR3. The CDR3 protein is CSVGIGWDEQFF. The CDR3 nucleotides read TGCAGCGTTGGGATAGGGTGGGATGAGCAGTTCTTC.

The chain couples TRBV29-1 to TRBJ2-6; D may be TRBD1 or TRBD2 (5 bases each). V shed 6 bases and J shed 1 base, with 16 bases lying between them. Germline lookup yields CDR1 SQVTM and CDR2 ANQGSEA. This CDR3 is 16 amino acids long. CDR3 in DNA: TGCAGCGTCGTCGGGACCGGCAAATCTGGGGCCAACGTCCTGACTTTC. Amino acid sequence: CSVVGTGKSGANVLTF.